Presented here are 18 T cell receptor beta chains from one specimen sequenced in a study of a mutant IDH1 vaccine in newly diagnosed glioma. Their antigens remain unidentified. Time point indicated: week 11, during vaccination. The content of each vaccine dose was 300 ug of mutant IDH1 20-mer peptide, and topical imiquimod accompanied it. Generated by immunoSEQ multiplex PCR, the TCRdb table keeps only in-frame clones and is missing some. The table includes about 130,000 clones, just under 80% detected once. Sample: PBMCs, taken from a glioma patient whose treatment included an IDH1 peptide vaccine. These TCRs come from a middle-aged man with glioma.

The gene calls are TRBV30 and TRBJ2-7, with D tentatively TRBD2 (6 bases). This CDR3 region has 18 residues. The germline V gene encodes CDR1 GTSNPN and CDR2 SVGIG (reference sequence). V was pared by 3 bases and J by 2 bases, with 26 bases between. CDR3 DNA sequence: TGTGCCTGGAGCTACCATCCGGGGGAGAGGCTAGAGGCCTACGAGCAGTACTTC. Its translation is CAWSYHPGERLEAYEQYF.

The rearrangement uses TRBV15 and TRBJ2-5; no clear D gene. V lost 3 bases and J 1 base, leaving 15 bases between the germline ends. The CDR3 sequence is 16 residues long. Germline assignment: CDR1 LNHNV and CDR2 YYDKDF (reference sequence). CDR3 region: CATSSRDNDAQETQYF. The CDR3 nucleotides are TGTGCCACCAGCAGCCGTGACAATGACGCCCAAGAGACCCAGTACTTC.

This clone was seen a single time. This chain joins TRBV4-1 and TRBJ2-7; 9 bases fit TRBD2. Germline assignment: CDR1 MGHRA and CDR2 YSYEKL. V lost 1 base and J lost 0; bases outside the gene matches: 4. This CDR3 contains 16 residues. CDR3 residues: CASSQASGVRSYEQYF. CDR3 nucleotide sequence: TGCGCCAGCAGCCAAGCTAGCGGGGTACGCTCCTACGAGCAGTACTTC.

This clone appeared a few times. The genes are TRBV29-1 and TRBJ1-5; 7 bases agree with TRBD1. This CDR3 has 13 residues. Germline CDR1 and CDR2: SQVTM and ANQGSEA. V lost 0 bases, J lost 4 bases, and 0 bases stayed unmatched. In DNA form, the CDR3 reads TGCAGCGTTGAAGAGACAGGGAATCAGCCCCAGCATTTT. Translating gives CSVEETGNQPQHF.

The chain links TRBV4-3 to TRBJ2-5, with 10 nucleotides matching TRBD1. This CDR3 region has 15 residues. V lost 1 base, J lost 2 bases, and 1 base stayed unmatched. CDR1 is LGHNA and CDR2 is YSLEER in the germline V gene. Written as DNA, the CDR3 is TGCGCCAGCAGCCAAGGGACAGGGGGACAAGAGACCCAGTACTTC. It specifies CASSQGTGGQETQYF.

V and J are TRBV18 and TRBJ1-3, with D uncertain. CDR1 and CDR2 from the germline V gene are KGHSH and LQKENI. There are 17 residues in the CDR3. V was trimmed by 0 bases and J by 0 bases, leaving 12 bases between them. Here the CDR3 reads CASSPPILLSSGNTIYF. CDR3 coding DNA: TGTGCCAGCTCACCACCGATACTTCTCAGCTCTGGAAACACCATATATTTT. Using reference TRBV18 and TRBJ1-3 for the parts outside the CDR3, the full variable domain is NAGVMQNPRHLVRRRGQEARLRCSPMKGHSHVYWYRQLPEEGLKFMVYLQKENIIDESGMPKERFSAEFPKEGPSILRIQQVVRGDSAAYFCASSPPILLSSGNTIYFGEGSWLTVV.

This clone was detected once. The chain couples TRBV15 to TRBJ2-5; D unresolved. The CDR3 totals 16 residues. Trimming pared 0 bases from V and 1 base from J, leaving 12 bases between. Germline assignment: CDR1 LNHNV and CDR2 YYDKDF (reference sequence). CDR3 DNA: TGTGCCACCAGCAGAGATAGGATGGGAATCCAAGAGACCCAGTACTTC. It codes for CATSRDRMGIQETQYF.

DNA for the CDR3: TGTGCCAGCAGCCATGGACAGGGAGGGGATCGGAACGAGCAGTACTTC. Its translation is CASSHGQGGDRNEQYF. The rearrangement joins TRBV4-2 to TRBJ2-7, with D perhaps TRBD1 (8 bases). V was trimmed by 3 bases and J by 5 bases, leaving 20 bases between them. The germline CDR1 and CDR2 sequences are LGHNA and YNFKEQ. This CDR3 region has 16 residues.

V gene TRBV21-1 combines with J gene TRBJ2-1; TRBD2 reflects the table's D call only, with no check against the DNA. TRBV21-1 is noted as a pseudogene. The CDR3 has 17 residues. Written as DNA, the CDR3 is TGTGCCAGCAGCTGTGGCCGGGACTCAGACTCCTACAATGAGCAGTTCTTC. It yields the protein CASSCGRDSDSYNEQFF.

In the case of this clone: Germline is not matched at one junction end, which may reflect a read error. The chain recombines TRBV7-2 with TRBJ1-5; TRBD1 aligns across 9 bases. Germline assignment: CDR1 SGHTA and CDR2 FQGNSA. This CDR3 comprises 14 residues. The CDR3 nucleotides read TGTGCCAGCGGCTTACAGGGGGCCTTGCAGCCCCAGCATTTT. As protein: CASGLQGALQPQHF. The whole variable domain, remainder taken from reference TRBV7-2 and TRBJ1-5, is GAGVSQSPSNKVTEKGKDVELRCDPISGHTALYWYRQSLGQGLEFLIYFQGNSAPDKSGLPSDRFSAERTGGSVSTLTIQRTQQEDSAVYLCASGLQGALQPQHFGDGTRLSIL.

The V call is TRBV19, the J call TRBJ2-3, with 8 bases that match TRBD2. Germline V gene lookup returns CDR1 LNHDA and CDR2 SQIVND (reference sequence). Trimming took 0 bases from V and 4 from J; bases not matched to a gene: 0. This CDR3 comprises 14 residues. CDR3 nucleotides: TGTGCCAGTAGTATAGAGCGGGGGGCAGATACGCAGTATTTT. It codes for CASSIERGADTQYF.

The chain has TRBV10-1 and TRBJ1-3, with TRBD1 identical over 8 bases. This CDR3 is 17 amino acids long. The ends lost 0 bases at V and 4 bases at J; junction bases unmatched: 8. From germline, CDR1 is WNHNN and CDR2 SYGVQD (reference sequence). Here the CDR3 reads CASSESRGLWKGNTIYF. In DNA, the CDR3 is TGCGCCAGCAGTGAGTCCAGGGGGCTTTGGAAAGGAAACACCATATATTTT.

The chain is built from TRBV4-2 and TRBJ2-3; a weak D match, TRBD1 (5 bases). The CDR3 has 16 amino acids. Looked up from germline, CDR1 is LGHNA and CDR2 is YNFKEQ. Trimming cost V 5 bases and J 2 bases, with 17 bases left between them. CDR3 region: CASSSQRARDTDTQYF. Written as DNA, the CDR3 is TGTGCCAGCAGCTCACAAAGAGCCAGGGACACAGATACGCAGTATTTT.

DNA of the CDR3: TGTGCCAGCAGCTTGAATCAAGGGTTTAAGAATTCACCCCTCCACTTT. Its protein is CASSLNQGFKNSPLHF. The chain couples TRBV5-4 to TRBJ1-6; no firm D call. The CDR3 extends over 16 amino acids. V lost 1 base to trimming and J lost 7 bases, with 15 bases between them. Germline CDR1 and CDR2: SGHNT and YYREEE (reference sequence).

The chain combines TRBV7-2 with TRBJ2-7; D may be TRBD1 (5 bases). The CDR3 extends over 12 amino acids. The V end lost 2 bases, the J end lost 5 bases, and 7 bases lay between the germline ends. Germline CDR1 reads SGHTA; CDR2 reads FQGNSA. The CDR3 DNA reads TGTGCCAGCAGCTTAAACAGGAACGAGCAGTACTTC. It translates to CASSLNRNEQYF.

The V and J genes are TRBV28 and TRBJ2-1, with 9 bases that match TRBD2. This CDR3 comprises 15 residues. The germline V gene encodes CDR1 MDHEN and CDR2 SYDVKM. V was clipped by 0 bases and J by 3 bases; unmatched bases: 0. The CDR3 protein is CASSLWREGYNEQFF. CDR3 nucleotide sequence: TGTGCCAGCAGTTTATGGCGGGAGGGCTACAATGAGCAGTTCTTC.

The genes are TRBV29-1 and TRBJ2-5; perhaps TRBD2 as D (7 bases). This CDR3 has 13 amino acids. Germline CDR1 reads SQVTM; CDR2 reads ANQGSEA. Trimming removed 7 bases from V and 1 base from J, with 13 bases in between. The CDR3 nucleotides are TGCAGCGCAGGGAGGGGGGGCCAAGAGACCCAGTACTTC. Amino acid sequence: CSAGRGGQETQYF. The entire variable domain, with the rest obtained from reference TRBV29-1 and TRBJ2-5, is as follows: SAVISQKPSRDICQRGTSLTIQCQVDSQVTMMFWYRQQPGQSLTLIATANQGSEATYESGFVIDKFPISRPNLTFSTLTVSNMSPEDSSIYLCSAGRGGQETQYFGPGTRLLVL.

Here the CDR3 reads CASSDWVPRYPTYEQYF. DNA for the CDR3: TGTGCCAGCAGTGATTGGGTCCCGAGGTACCCAACCTACGAGCAGTACTTC. The chain is built from TRBV25-1 and TRBJ2-7, with D unresolved. This CDR3 has 17 amino acids. CDR1 is MGHDK and CDR2 is SYGVNS in the germline V gene. V was trimmed by 3 bases and J by 2 bases, leaving 20 bases between them.